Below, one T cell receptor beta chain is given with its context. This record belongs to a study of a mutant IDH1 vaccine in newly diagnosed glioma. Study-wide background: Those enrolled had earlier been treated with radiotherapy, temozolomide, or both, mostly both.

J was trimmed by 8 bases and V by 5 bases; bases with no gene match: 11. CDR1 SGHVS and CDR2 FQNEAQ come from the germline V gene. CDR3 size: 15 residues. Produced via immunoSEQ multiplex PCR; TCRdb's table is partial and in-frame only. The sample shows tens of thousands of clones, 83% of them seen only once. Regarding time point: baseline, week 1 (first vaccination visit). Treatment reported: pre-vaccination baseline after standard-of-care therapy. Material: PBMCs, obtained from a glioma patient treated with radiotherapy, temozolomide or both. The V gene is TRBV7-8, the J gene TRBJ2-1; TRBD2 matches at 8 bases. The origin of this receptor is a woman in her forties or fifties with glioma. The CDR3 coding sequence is TGTGCCAGCAGCCGTCCGGGAGCCGGGAGGGATGAGCAGTTCTTC. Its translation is CASSRPGAGRDEQFF.